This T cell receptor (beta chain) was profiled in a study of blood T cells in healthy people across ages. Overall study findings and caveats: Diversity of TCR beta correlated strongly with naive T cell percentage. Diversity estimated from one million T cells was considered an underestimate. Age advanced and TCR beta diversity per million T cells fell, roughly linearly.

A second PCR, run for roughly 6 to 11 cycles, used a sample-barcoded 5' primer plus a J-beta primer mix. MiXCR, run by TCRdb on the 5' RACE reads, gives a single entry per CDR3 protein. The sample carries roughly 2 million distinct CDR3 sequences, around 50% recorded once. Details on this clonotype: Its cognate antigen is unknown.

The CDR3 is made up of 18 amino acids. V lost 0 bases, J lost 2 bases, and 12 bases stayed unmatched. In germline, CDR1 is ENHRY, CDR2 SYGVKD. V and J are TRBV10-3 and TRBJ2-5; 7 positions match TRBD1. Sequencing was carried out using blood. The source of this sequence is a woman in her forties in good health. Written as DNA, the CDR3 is TGTGCCATCAGTGAGTCTAAGAAGGGGGCGCTTAGGCAAGAGACCCAGTACTTC. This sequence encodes CAISESKKGALRQETQYF.